Given below is one TCR beta chain in context. Its antigen is not yet known. The sample holds no much larger clone one base away, and base qualities are not on file. The trial excluded patients who had a history of autoimmune disease or were on systemic immunosuppression. Peripheral blood for TCR sequencing was drawn from every dose cohort at baseline, at cycle 4 day 1 and at cycle 7 day 1. Samples were obtained from an open-label, multicenter, first-in-human phase I dose-escalation trial of ivuxolimab. Adults with locally advanced or metastatic head and neck squamous cell, hepatocellular, melanoma or renal cell carcinoma were enrolled in the trial. Before TCR sequencing, CD4+ T cells and CD8+ T cells were sorted from peripheral blood as separate populations. To sequence the TCRbeta CDR3 region, genomic DNA was isolated from the sorted cells. The immunoSEQ Assay was used to sequence the TCRbeta CDR3 regions. Sourced from immuneACCESS, this table was stored by TCRdb with only in-frame sequences that have V and J called. A share of the clones is absent; for the studies checked, an unresolved V gene accounts for under half, and the remainder has no known explanation. For this sample there are about 81,000 clones; approximately 89% appear just once. The ten largest clones add up to approximately 0.2% of the sample.

The entry originates in a study of OX40 agonist ivuxolimab in advanced cancers. Study-level background: Ivuxolimab was a fully human IgG2 agonistic monoclonal antibody targeting the costimulatory receptor OX40 (CD134). Intravenous ivuxolimab was administered to patients every 2 weeks at six dose levels: 0.01, 0.1, 0.3, 1.5, 3 and 10 mg/kg. Among the roughly 50 dose-escalation patients, about 19 had hepatocellular carcinoma, 15 or so melanoma, 9 renal cell carcinoma and 9 head and neck cancer. In the dose-escalation cohort, more than 75% of patients were male, and the mean age was approximately 60 years, with a range of about 20 to 90. Prior anti-PD-1, anti-PD-L1 or anti-CTLA-4 therapy was permitted, and checkpoint inhibitors had been received by about 36% of dose-escalation patients. Partial responses occurred in three dose-escalation patients, of whom one had hepatocellular carcinoma and two had cutaneous melanoma. The point of sequencing TCRbeta in the periphery was to test whether ivuxolimab changed TCR sequence diversity and drove clonal T-cell expansion. The paper reports the monotherapy dose-escalation portion (N of about 52 patients) of the phase I ivuxolimab trial.

The full study reports these points: Antigen specificity was not determined for the clonally expanded peripheral T cells. In the 0.1-3.0 mg/kg groups, partial responders were among the patients with the lowest normalized peripheral clonal expansion, particularly in CD8+ T cells. At doses of 0.1 to 3.0 mg/kg, clonal expansion of both CD4+ and CD8+ T cells in blood was seen between baseline and week 6. Low levels of normalized T-cell clonal expansion were also shown by some nonresponding patients. After ivuxolimab, expanded clones were on average more numerous among CD8+ T cells than among CD4+ T cells.

According to the germline V gene (reference sequence), CDR1 reads MNHEY and CDR2 reads SMNVEV. There are 14 amino acids in the CDR3, from cysteine to phenylalanine inclusive. Kept here is only the CDR3 DNA, which spans 42 bases and is read in frame from base 1. V sheds 7 bases and J sheds 5 bases, leaving 17 bases between their ends. Recombination joined TRBV27 with TRBJ2-5; the D assignment is uncertain and may be TRBD1 or TRBD2, with 5 bases supporting each. Sequences were derived from CD4+ or CD8+ T cells sorted from blood, sampled in a trial of the OX40 agonist ivuxolimab. The TCR originated in an adult with an advanced solid tumor such as melanoma, head and neck, liver or kidney cancer. Here is the DNA: TGTGCCAGCAATACGGCGGGTGGGGGTGAGACCCAGTACTTC. Its coded protein is CASNTAGGGETQYF.